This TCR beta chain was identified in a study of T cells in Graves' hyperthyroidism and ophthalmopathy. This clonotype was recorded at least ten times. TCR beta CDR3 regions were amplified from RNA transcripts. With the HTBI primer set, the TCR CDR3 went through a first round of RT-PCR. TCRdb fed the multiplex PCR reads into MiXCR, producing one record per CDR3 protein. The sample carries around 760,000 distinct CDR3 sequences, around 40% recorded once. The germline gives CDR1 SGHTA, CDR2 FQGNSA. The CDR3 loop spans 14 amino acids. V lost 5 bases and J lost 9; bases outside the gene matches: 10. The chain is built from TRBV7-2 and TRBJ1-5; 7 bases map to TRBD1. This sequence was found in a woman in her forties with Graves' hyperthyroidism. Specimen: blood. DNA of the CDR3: TGTGCCAGCAGCCCTGACAGGGAGGATCGGCCCCAGCATTTT. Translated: CASSPDREDRPQHF.